The T cell receptor (beta chain) under discussion was sequenced for a study of human T cells and chemical hapten exposure. Time point defined: patch test 3, about 24 weeks after DPC sensitization. Treatment here: therapeutic diphenylcyclopropenone sensitization with weekly scalp DPC. One entry per CDR3 protein results from TCRdb running MiXCR on the RACE reads. The sample contains approximately 110,000 distinct CDR3 sequences, less than 40% of which appear only once. The CDR3 has 14 residues. V gave up 6 bases and J gave up 7 bases; unmatched junction bases: 4. Germline values: CDR1 MNHEY, CDR2 SVGEGT.

The sequence was collected from a man in his forties with alopecia areata. Some clones in this sample may be carry-over from other donors' samples. Material: whole blood, obtained in connection with sensitization to the hapten diphenylcyclopropenone (DPC). The chain recombines TRBV6-2 or TRBV6-3 with TRBJ1-6, with TRBD1 matching 9 bases. The CDR3 bases are TGTGCCAGCAGGATCGACAGGGGGAATTCACCCCTCCACTTT. Protein: CASRIDRGNSPLHF.